Detailed here is one T cell receptor beta chain. The source of the sample is a study of fetal regulatory T cell absence and autoimmunity. V was trimmed by 0 bases and J by 5 bases, leaving 16 bases between them. The germline V gene has CDR1 MNHEY and CDR2 SVGAGI. The CDR3 contains 16 residues. Only in-frame clones appear in the TCRdb table, and some are missing; sequencing was by immunoSEQ multiplex PCR. The sample holds 95,000 or so clones, roughly 70% seen once. Sequenced input: pancreas tissue. The TCR originated in a male donor with IPEX syndrome. The V and J genes are TRBV6-5 and TRBJ1-1, with D possibly matching TRBD1 (5 bases). This CDR3 is CASSYSLGPWGTEAFF. Written as DNA, the CDR3 is TGTGCCAGCAGTTACTCACTGGGACCATGGGGGACTGAAGCTTTCTTT.